Presented here are 22 T cell receptor beta chains from one specimen sequenced in a study of T-cell reconstitution after alpha-beta-depleted transplantation in children. For TCRbeta, the library was prepared with unique molecular identifiers. From the PCR reads, TCRdb called clonotypes with MiXCR, one entry per CDR3 protein. The top ten hold around 5.9% of the sample, which has fewer than 7,000 distinct CDR3 sequences, roughly 15% seen once. The input for sequencing was PBMCs, taken before TCRalphabeta/CD19-depleted stem cell transplant. Receptors originate from a boy aged 5-17 years with acute lymphoblastic leukemia, due to receive a stem cell transplant.

Many counts were recorded for this clonotype. V and J are TRBV28 and TRBJ2-4, with D perhaps TRBD1 (6 bases). Trimming left V 1 base short and J 2 bases short, with 9 bases between. Germline V lookup: CDR1 MDHEN, CDR2 SYDVKM. This CDR3 has 15 amino acids. The CDR3 is CASSLLQGTKNIQYF. CDR3 coding DNA: TGTGCCAGCAGTTTATTACAGGGTACCAAAAACATTCAGTACTTC.

This clonotype was observed many times. Compared with germline, one end of the junction differs, possibly owing to a read error. J is TRBJ2-7 and V is TRBV12-3 or TRBV12-4; the D is unclear. The CDR3 consists of 13 residues. CDR3 protein: CASSTDGWRALHF. In DNA, the CDR3 is TGTGCCAGCAGCACTGACGGGTGGAGAGCCTTACACTTC.

This clonotype was detected a few times. The rearrangement joins TRBV3-1 to TRBJ1-2; possibly TRBD1 for D (6 bases). Germline V gene data show CDR1 as LGHDT and CDR2 as YNNKEL (reference sequence). The CDR3 spans 17 residues. Trimming stripped 10 bases from V and 6 bases from J, with 30 bases between. The DNA for the CDR3 is TGTGCCACCACCCGAGGGGGGACGGAGGGTTTCAGGGATGGCTACACCTTC. It translates to CATTRGGTEGFRDGYTF.

This clonotype rates as medium-sized. The V call is TRBV6-5, the J call TRBJ2-4, with 7 bases aligning to TRBD1. This CDR3 spans 16 amino acids. The trim removed 0 bases at V and 3 bases at J, leaving 5 bases unmatched. Per the germline V gene, CDR1 is MNHEY and CDR2 is SVGAGI. The CDR3 loop reads CASSYSGGSGKNIQYF. The CDR3, as DNA: TGTGCCAGCAGTTACTCAGGGGGCAGCGGCAAAAACATTCAGTACTTC.

Sample share makes this clonotype medium-sized. The rearrangement uses TRBV7-8 and TRBJ2-1; 11 nucleotides agree with TRBD2. This CDR3 has 16 amino acids. Losses at the gene ends were 5 bases for V and 4 bases for J; bases not matched to a gene: 7. Germline V gene data show CDR1 as SGHVS and CDR2 as FQNEAQ. The CDR3 DNA reads TGTGCCAGCAGCACGCTCAGACTAGCGGGGTACAATGAGCAGTTCTTC. Amino acid sequence: CASSTLRLAGYNEQFF.

By share of the sample, this clonotype is medium-sized. This rearrangement joins TRBV20-1 to TRBJ2-5, with 10 bases identical to TRBD2. CDR3 size: 16 residues. The germline gives CDR1 DFQATT, CDR2 SNEGSKA (reference sequence). With 0 bases clipped from V and 4 bases from J, the junction kept 8 bases outside the gene matches. The CDR3 DNA is TGCAGTGCTAGAGACTGGAAGCGGGGGGGCGGAGAGACCCAGTACTTC. This encodes CSARDWKRGGGETQYF.

This clonotype was counted ten times or more. This chain joins TRBV5-4 and TRBJ2-3; no clear D. V gave up 0 bases and J gave up 2 bases, with 13 bases separating them. This CDR3 spans 16 amino acids. Germline-derived CDR1 and CDR2 are SGHNT and YYREEE (reference sequence). As DNA, the CDR3 is TGTGCCAGCAGCTTGGGTCGGTCGGCAAACACAGATACGCAGTATTTT. Translation: CASSLGRSANTDTQYF.

By proportion, this clonotype is medium-sized. V usage is TRBV7-2 and J usage is TRBJ2-1; 8 nucleotides match TRBD2. Losses at the gene ends were 3 bases for V and 7 bases for J; bases not matched to a gene: 8. Germline assignment: CDR1 SGHTA and CDR2 FQGNSA. The CDR3 spans 15 residues. This CDR3 reads CASSLGPGRGNEQFF. In nucleotides, the CDR3 is TGTGCCAGCAGCTTGGGTCCCGGGAGGGGGAATGAGCAGTTCTTC.

V is TRBV29-1 and J is TRBJ1-1; 8 bases match TRBD1. The V gene's germline CDR1 is SQVTM and CDR2 ANQGSEA. The CDR3 runs to 11 residues. With 7 bases clipped from V and 11 bases from J, the junction kept 9 bases outside the gene matches. For the CDR3, the DNA is TGCAGCGGGGACAGGCTCGGAGTGGCTTTCTTT. It yields the protein CSGDRLGVAFF.

This clonotype is medium-sized by share. The V gene is TRBV2, the J gene TRBJ2-6, with no clear D. In germline, CDR1 is SNHLY, CDR2 FYNNEI. The CDR3 sequence is 18 residues long. The V end was cut by 6 bases, the J end by 4 bases, with 22 bases between. The CDR3 sequence is CASSREGLGIAGANVLTF. The DNA for the CDR3 is TGTGCCAGCAGCAGAGAAGGGTTGGGTATTGCCGGGGCCAACGTCCTGACTTTC.

In this sample, this clonotype is medium-sized (0.01 to 0.1%). The gene calls are TRBV6-6 and TRBJ2-1; D unresolved. CDR3 length: 11 amino acids. With 6 bases removed from V and 7 bases from J, the gap between germline ends came to 7 bases. CDR1 and CDR2 from the germline V gene are MNHNY and SVGAGI (reference sequence). CDR3 amino acids: CASRVGNEQFF. In DNA, the CDR3 is TGTGCCAGCAGGGTGGGGAATGAGCAGTTCTTC.

The chain joins TRBV4-2 to TRBJ1-1, with a weak D call TRBD1 (6 bases). Germline V gives CDR1 LGHNA, CDR2 YNFKEQ. V lost 4 bases and J lost 5, with 17 bases in between. CDR3 length equals 15 residues. CDR3 amino acids: CASSPELGAKTEAFF. The CDR3 DNA reads as TGTGCCAGCAGCCCCGAGCTGGGGGCGAAAACTGAAGCTTTCTTT.

Of note for this clonotype: A read error may explain this, as a much larger clone is one base away. The V call is TRBV6-5, the J call TRBJ2-3; 10 positions agree with TRBD1. This CDR3 spans 15 amino acids. Germline CDR1 and CDR2: MNHEY and SVGAGI. Written as DNA, the CDR3 is TGTTCCAGCAGTTGGGGACAGGGGTGGTCAGATACGCAGTATTTT. Translated, it gives CSSSWGQGWSDTQYF.

This clonotype rates as medium-sized. The chain employs TRBV5-1 and TRBJ2-1, with 9 bases that match TRBD2. Germline V gene sequence: CDR1 SGHRS, CDR2 YFSETQ. With V trimmed by 1 base and J by 6 bases, 5 bases remained unmatched. This CDR3 contains 15 residues. CDR3 in amino acids: CASSLMTSGTNEQFF. CDR3 in DNA: TGCGCCAGCAGCTTGATGACTAGCGGAACCAATGAGCAGTTCTTC. The whole variable domain, filled in from reference TRBV5-1 and TRBJ2-1, reads KAGVTQTPRYLIKTRGQQVTLSCSPISGHRSVSWYQQTPGQGLQFLFEYFSETQRNKGNFPGRFSGRQFSNSRSEMNVSTLELGDSALYLCASSLMTSGTNEQFFGPGTRLTVL.

Ten or more counts support this clonotype. The V gene is TRBV18, the J gene TRBJ1-6; TRBD1 matches 9 bases. This CDR3 has 15 amino acids. Looked up from germline, CDR1 is KGHSH and CDR2 is LQKENI. Trimming took 6 bases from V and 5 from J; bases not matched to a gene: 5. The CDR3 sequence: CASSRTGANNSPLHF. DNA for the CDR3: TGTGCCAGCTCTAGGACAGGGGCGAATAATTCACCCCTCCACTTT.

This clonotype is medium-sized by share. The gene calls are TRBV20-1 and TRBJ2-3; 10 bases fit TRBD1. Germline-derived CDR1 and CDR2 are DFQATT and SNEGSKA (reference sequence). Trimming took 6 bases from V and 0 from J; bases not matched to a gene: 6. The CDR3 contains 15 residues. The CDR3 loop reads CSAPDRGRSTDTQYF. CDR3 DNA: TGCAGTGCACCTGACAGGGGGCGAAGCACAGATACGCAGTATTTT.

This sequence joins TRBV15 and TRBJ1-4; D not resolved. This CDR3 spans 14 amino acids. Trimming took 8 bases from V and 0 from J, leaving 10 bases between them. The germline CDR1 and CDR2 sequences are LNHNV and YYDKDF (reference sequence). The CDR3 DNA follows: TGTGCCACCGCTTCGACAACAACTAATGAAAAACTGTTTTTT. Translating gives CATASTTTNEKLFF.

This clonotype appeared many times. J is TRBJ1-2 and V is TRBV11-2; D unresolved. Germline-derived CDR1 and CDR2 are SGHAT and FQNNGV. Trimming pared 11 bases from V and 4 bases from J, leaving 14 bases between. The CDR3 is 12 residues long. The CDR3 region has the DNA TGTGCCCGACGTCCGGGGTCCTATGGCTACACCTTC. Encoded protein: CARRPGSYGYTF.

This clonotype is judged medium-sized. The J gene is TRBJ2-1, the V gene TRBV7-2; D is perhaps TRBD1 or TRBD2 (5 bases each). The germline V gene has CDR1 SGHTA and CDR2 FQGNSA. The CDR3 extends over 13 amino acids. V lost 1 base and J 5 bases, leaving 6 bases between the germline ends. CDR3 nucleotide sequence: TGTGCCAGCAGCTTAGTGGGGGACAATGAGCAGTTCTTC. Residues: CASSLVGDNEQFF.

In its sample, this clonotype is medium-sized. The chain carries TRBV7-2 and TRBJ1-6; D perhaps matches TRBD1 (5 bases). Trimming removed 4 bases at V and 8 bases at J, with 21 bases between. Germline CDR1 and CDR2: SGHTA and FQGNSA. There are 17 residues in the CDR3. This CDR3 is CASSSRYHGGLYSPLHF. CDR3 DNA sequence: TGTGCCAGCAGCTCTCGATACCATGGGGGGTTGTATTCACCCCTCCACTTT.

This clonotype is medium-sized within its sample. The rearrangement joins TRBV7-7 to TRBJ1-6; unclear D gene. CDR1 and CDR2 (germline): SSHAT, FNYEAQ (reference sequence). The CDR3 totals 14 residues. The V gene lost 1 base and the J gene lost 7 bases, with 8 bases spanning the gap. This CDR3 is CASSLGHDNSPLHF. DNA for the CDR3: TGTGCCAGCAGCTTAGGACACGACAATTCACCCCTCCACTTT.

The table lists this clonotype with many counts. The chain links TRBV14 to TRBJ2-1, with D maybe TRBD1 (5 bases). The V end lost 0 bases, the J end lost 2 bases, and 11 bases lay between the germline ends. The CDR3 has 16 amino acids. Germline V gives CDR1 SGHDN, CDR2 FVKESK. CDR3 sequence reads: CASSQEDWTPYNEQFF. CDR3 DNA sequence: TGTGCCAGCAGCCAAGAAGATTGGACACCCTACAATGAGCAGTTCTTC.